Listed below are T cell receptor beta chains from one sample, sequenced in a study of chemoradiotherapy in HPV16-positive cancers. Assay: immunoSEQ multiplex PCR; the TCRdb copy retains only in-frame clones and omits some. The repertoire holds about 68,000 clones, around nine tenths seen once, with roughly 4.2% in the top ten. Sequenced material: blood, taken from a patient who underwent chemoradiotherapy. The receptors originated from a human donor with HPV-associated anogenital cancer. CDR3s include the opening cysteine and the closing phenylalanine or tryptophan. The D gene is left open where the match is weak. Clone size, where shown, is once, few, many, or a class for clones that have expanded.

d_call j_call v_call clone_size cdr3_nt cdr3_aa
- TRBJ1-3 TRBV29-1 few TGCAGCGCGTCGGACGTACCGGGAAACACCATATATTTT CSASDVPGNTIYF
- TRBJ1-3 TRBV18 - TGTGCCAGCTCACCACCGAACGGGGCGGGTGGAAACACCATATATTTT CASSPPNGAGGNTIYF
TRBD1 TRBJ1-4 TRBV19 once TGTGCCAGTAGTAGAGACAGGGTAACTAATGAAAAACTGTTTTTT CASSRDRVTNEKLFF
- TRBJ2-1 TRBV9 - TGTGCCAGCAGCGGACTCGCGCCTAATGAGCAGTTCTTC CASSGLAPNEQFF
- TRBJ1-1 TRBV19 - TGTGCCAGTAGTATTCCGGGACTCAACACTGAAGCTTTCTTT CASSIPGLNTEAFF
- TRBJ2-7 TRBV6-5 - TGTGCCAGCAAACCCGATACCTGGAACTACGACGAGCAGTACTTC CASKPDTWNYDEQYF
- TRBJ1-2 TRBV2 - TGTGCCAGCCTTGGGGGGAGCTATGGCTACACCTTC CASLGGSYGYTF
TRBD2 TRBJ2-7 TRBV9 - TGTGCCAGCAGCGTAACTAGCGGGGGTCCCTTTGAGCAGTACTTC CASSVTSGGPFEQYF
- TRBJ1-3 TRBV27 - TGTGCCAGCAGTTCCAACCGGGTTTCGGAAAAAGGCACCATATATTTT CASSSNRVSEKGTIYF
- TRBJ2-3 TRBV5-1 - TGCGCCAGCAGCTTGGTTGACCTCAGCACAGATACGCAGTATTTT CASSLVDLSTDTQYF
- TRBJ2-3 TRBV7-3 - TGTGCCAGCAGCTTAGGACAGATACAGAATACGCAGTATTTT CASSLGQIQNTQYF
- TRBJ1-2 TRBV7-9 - TGTGCCAGCACCCCCGATCGGGGGCATGGCTACACCTTC CASTPDRGHGYTF
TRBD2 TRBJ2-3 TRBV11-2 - TGTGCCAGCAGCTTAGATAGCGGGAGTGGGGCAGATACGCAGTATTTT CASSLDSGSGADTQYF
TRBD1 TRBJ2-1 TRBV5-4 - TGTGCCAGCAGTCAAGAACCGGGACAGGGGGCAGGCAATGAGCAGTTCTTC CASSQEPGQGAGNEQFF
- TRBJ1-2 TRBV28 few TGTGCCAGCAGACCTTGGGGGTATAACTATGGCTACACCTTC CASRPWGYNYGYTF
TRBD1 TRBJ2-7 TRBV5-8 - TGTGCCAGCAGCTTGACAGGGGCCTACGAGCAGTACTTC CASSLTGAYEQYF
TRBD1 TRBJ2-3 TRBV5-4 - TGTGCCAGCAGCTCGACTCTTGGGACAGGCACAGATACGCAGTATTTT CASSSTLGTGTDTQYF